This T cell receptor (beta chain) derives from a study of CD8+CD57+ T cells in acquired aplastic anemia. Study summary: The average for DNA from sorted CD4+ and CD8+ cells was approximately 3.2 ug.

In its sample, this clonotype was seen many times. TCR beta VDJ and CDR3 profiling used genomic DNA as template. MiXCR was run by TCRdb on the reads, yielding one entry per CDR3 protein. The sample lists about 120,000 distinct CDR3 sequences; approximately 61% were seen once. The sequenced patients had an expansion of CD8+CD57+ cells seen by flow cytometry. The germline V gene has CDR1 SGHDT and CDR2 YYEEEE. The CDR3 is 14 amino acids. V dropped 4 bases and J dropped 3; count of bases not matched to a gene: 3. The rearrangement links TRBV5-6 to TRBJ2-7; TRBD1 matches at 11 bases. The source of this sequence is a human donor with aplastic anemia. Sequences were obtained from sorted CD4+, CD8+, or CD8+CD57+ T cells (not recorded which) from PBMCs. The CDR3: CASSPGTGGYEQYF. CDR3 DNA: TGTGCCAGCAGCCCCGGGACAGGGGGCTACGAGCAGTACTTC. The full variable domain, with the rest looked up from reference TRBV5-6 and TRBJ2-7, is DAGVTQSPTHLIKTRGQQVTLRCSPKSGHDTVSWYQQALGQGPQFIFQYYEEEERQRGNFPDRFSGHQFPNYSSELNVNALLLGDSALYLCASSPGTGGYEQYFGPGTRLTVT.